The clone carrying this T cell receptor beta chain showed up just a few times. Antigen unknown. Sequencing used immunoSEQ multiplex PCR; TCRdb keeps in-frame clones, though not all of them. The sample contains about 50,000 clones, nearly 95% of which appear only once. The data derive from a study of graft-versus-host responses after intestinal transplantation. The CDR3 spans 13 residues. Germline V gives CDR1 MNHNY, CDR2 SVGAGI (reference sequence). Trimming removed 0 bases from V and 2 bases from J, with 4 bases in between. The sample in question was unstimulated CD4+ T cells sorted from spleen or lymph node cells, obtained before transplant. This chain links TRBV6-6 with TRBJ1-2; D remains unclear. This TCR was recovered from a human donor who was the organ donor for an intestinal transplant. The chain's CDR3 is CASSYSDNYGYTF. The CDR3 nucleotides are TGTGCCAGCAGTTACTCGGACAACTATGGCTACACCTTC.